Reported below is one T cell receptor beta chain. Repertoires were generated with immunoSEQ multiplex PCR, while TCRdb's copy carries only in-frame clones and drops some. The repertoire has 100,000 to 150,000 clones, 90% of them found once; the top ten carry less than 9%. These data come from a study of T cell responses to AZD1222 COVID-19 vaccine. Sequencing used peripheral blood, obtained on day 0 of AZD1222 vaccination. This receptor was identified in an adult in good health.

As DNA, the CDR3 is TGCGCCAGCAGCGATGCGGGACAGGGGACCTTCTCTGGAAACACCATATATTTT. Amino acid sequence: CASSDAGQGTFSGNTIYF. The chain is built from TRBV5-1 and TRBJ1-3; TRBD1 matches 10 bases. CDR1 SGHRS and CDR2 YFSETQ come from the germline V gene. The CDR3 is made up of 18 amino acids. V lost 4 bases and J lost 0; bases outside the gene matches: 10.